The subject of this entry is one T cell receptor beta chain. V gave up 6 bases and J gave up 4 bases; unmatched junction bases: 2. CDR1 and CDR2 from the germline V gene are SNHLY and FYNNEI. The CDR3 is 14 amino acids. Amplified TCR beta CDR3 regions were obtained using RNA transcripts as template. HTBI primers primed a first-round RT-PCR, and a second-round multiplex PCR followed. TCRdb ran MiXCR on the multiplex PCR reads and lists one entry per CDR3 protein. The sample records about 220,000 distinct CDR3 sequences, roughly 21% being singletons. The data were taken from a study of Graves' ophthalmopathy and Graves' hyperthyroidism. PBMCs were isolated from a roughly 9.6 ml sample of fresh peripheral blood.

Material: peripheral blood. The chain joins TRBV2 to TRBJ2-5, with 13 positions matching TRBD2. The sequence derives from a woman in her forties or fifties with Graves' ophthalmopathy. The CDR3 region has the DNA TGTGCCAGCAGAACTAGCGGGAGGGCAGAGACCCAGTACTTC. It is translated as CASRTSGRAETQYF.